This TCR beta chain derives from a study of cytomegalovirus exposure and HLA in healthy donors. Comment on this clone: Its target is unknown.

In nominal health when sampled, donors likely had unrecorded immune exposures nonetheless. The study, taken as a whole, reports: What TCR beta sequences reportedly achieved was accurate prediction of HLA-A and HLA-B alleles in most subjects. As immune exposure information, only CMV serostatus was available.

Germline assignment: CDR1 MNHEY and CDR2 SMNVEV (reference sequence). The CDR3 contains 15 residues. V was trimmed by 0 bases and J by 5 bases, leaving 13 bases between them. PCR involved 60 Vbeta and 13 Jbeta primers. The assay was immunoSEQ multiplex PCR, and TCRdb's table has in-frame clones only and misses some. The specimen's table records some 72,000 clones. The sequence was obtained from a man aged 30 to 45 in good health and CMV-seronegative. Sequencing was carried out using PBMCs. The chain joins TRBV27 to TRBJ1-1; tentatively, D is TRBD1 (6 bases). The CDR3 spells CASSLSGGARTEAFF. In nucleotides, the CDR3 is TGTGCCAGCAGTTTATCTGGGGGGGCGCGAACTGAAGCTTTCTTT.